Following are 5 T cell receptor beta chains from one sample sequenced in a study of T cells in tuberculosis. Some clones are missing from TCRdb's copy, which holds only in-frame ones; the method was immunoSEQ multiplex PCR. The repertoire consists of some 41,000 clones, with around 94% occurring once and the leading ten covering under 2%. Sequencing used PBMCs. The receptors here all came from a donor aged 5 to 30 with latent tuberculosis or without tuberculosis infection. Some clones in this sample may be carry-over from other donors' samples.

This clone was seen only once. The chain's CDR3 is CASSESRVDNNEQFF. CDR3 bases: TGTGCCAGCAGTGAATCCAGGGTAGATAACAATGAGCAGTTCTTC. V usage is TRBV6-1 and J usage is TRBJ2-1; the D gene is possibly TRBD1 (5 bases). This CDR3 comprises 15 residues. V lost 2 bases, J lost 5 bases, and 13 bases lay in between. Germline loops: CDR1 MNHNS, CDR2 SASEGT.

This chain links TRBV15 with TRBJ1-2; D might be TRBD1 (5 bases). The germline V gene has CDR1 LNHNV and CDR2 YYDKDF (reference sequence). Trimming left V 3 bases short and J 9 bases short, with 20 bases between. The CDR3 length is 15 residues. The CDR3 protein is CATSRGSSRRGSYTF. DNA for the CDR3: TGTGCCACCAGCAGGGGGAGTAGCAGGAGGGGAAGCTACACCTTC.

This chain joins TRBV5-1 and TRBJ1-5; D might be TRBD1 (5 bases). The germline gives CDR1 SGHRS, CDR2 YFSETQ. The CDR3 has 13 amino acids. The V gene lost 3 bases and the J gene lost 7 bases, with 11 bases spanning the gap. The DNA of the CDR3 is TGCGCCAGCAGCTCAGACAGTCACCAGCCCCAGCATTTT. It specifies CASSSDSHQPQHF. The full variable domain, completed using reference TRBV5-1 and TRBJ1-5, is KAGVTQTPRYLIKTRGQQVTLSCSPISGHRSVSWYQQTPGQGLQFLFEYFSETQRNKGNFPGRFSGRQFSNSRSEMNVSTLELGDSALYLCASSSDSHQPQHFGDGTRLSIL.

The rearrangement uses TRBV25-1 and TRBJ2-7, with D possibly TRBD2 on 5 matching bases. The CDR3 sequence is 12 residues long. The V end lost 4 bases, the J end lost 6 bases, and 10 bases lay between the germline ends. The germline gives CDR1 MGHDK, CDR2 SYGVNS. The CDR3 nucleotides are TGTGCCAGCAGTGTAATTGGAGGCGAGCAGTACTTC. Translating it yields CASSVIGGEQYF.

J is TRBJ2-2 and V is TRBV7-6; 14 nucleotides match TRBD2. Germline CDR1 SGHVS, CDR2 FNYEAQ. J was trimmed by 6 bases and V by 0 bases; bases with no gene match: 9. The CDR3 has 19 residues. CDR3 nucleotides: TGTGCCAGCAGCTTAGCGTCGACTAGCGGGAGGGATGTTCCCGGGGAGCTGTTTTTT. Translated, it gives CASSLASTSGRDVPGELFF.